This entry lists 5 T cell receptor beta chains sequenced from one sample in a study of CD8 T cells in Susac syndrome. The authors reverse transcribed about 0.5 to 1 ug RNA with random hexamers. One entry per CDR3 protein, called by TCRdb with MiXCR from the immunoSEQ multiplex PCR reads. Of hundreds of thousands of distinct CDR3 sequences listed, approximately 85% were seen once; the top ten hold more than 0.09%. The material sequenced was CD8+ T cells from PBMCs. These receptors came from a human donor with multiple sclerosis.

CDR3 DNA: TGTGCCAGCAGCCTACTGGGGGGAGGGACCGCTAGCACAGATACGCAGTATTTT. Translated: CASSLLGGGTASTDTQYF. The chain has TRBV7-9 and TRBJ2-3; 7 bases are a match to TRBD2. This CDR3 is built from 18 residues. The V segment lost 5 bases and the J segment 0 bases; nucleotides outside the gene matches: 14. Germline lookup yields CDR1 SEHNR and CDR2 FQNEAQ (reference sequence).

The rearrangement links TRBV19 to TRBJ2-3; the D gene is possibly TRBD1 (5 bases). V lost 9 bases to trimming and J lost 4 bases, with 11 bases between them. CDR3 length: 12 residues. Germline-derived CDR1 and CDR2 are LNHDA and SQIVND (reference sequence). The CDR3 spells CASRVGADTQYF. CDR3 nucleotides: TGTGCCAGCAGGGTCGGAGCAGATACGCAGTATTTT.

The V call is TRBV11-2, the J call TRBJ2-2; weak D call: TRBD2 (6 bases). The CDR3 contains 16 residues. In germline, CDR1 is SGHAT, CDR2 FQNNGV. V lost 4 bases, J lost 6 bases, and 18 bases lay in between. As DNA, the CDR3 is TGTGCCAGCAGCTCAAAGGCGGAGGGAAGGCCCGGGGAGCTGTTTTTT. Its translation is CASSSKAEGRPGELFF.

The V gene is TRBV4-1, the J gene TRBJ1-4; no definite D call. With 4 bases removed from V and 0 bases from J, the gap between germline ends came to 6 bases. In germline, CDR1 is MGHRA, CDR2 YSYEKL. The CDR3 is 14 amino acids. CDR3 in DNA: TGCGCCAGCAGCCCCCTAGCAACTAATGAAAAACTGTTTTTT. This encodes CASSPLATNEKLFF.

The chain uses TRBV30 and TRBJ2-1; the match to TRBD2 covers 9 bases. V was pared by 5 bases and J by 0 bases, with 11 bases of the junction left unmatched. CDR3 length: 17 amino acids. Germline V gene sequence: CDR1 GTSNPN, CDR2 SVGIG (reference sequence). The CDR3, as DNA: TGTGCCTGGCTTGGCGGGGGGGCCCCAAGCTCCTACAATGAGCAGTTCTTC. Amino acids: CAWLGGGAPSSYNEQFF.